This T cell receptor (beta chain) was captured in a study of control samples from healthy donors and cancer patients. Only in-frame clones appear in the TCRdb table, and some are missing; sequencing was by immunoSEQ multiplex PCR. Of fewer than 110,000 clones listed, about 89% were seen once; the top ten hold 7.8%. This CDR3 is 14 amino acids long. Germline lookup yields CDR1 LNHDA and CDR2 SQIVND (reference sequence). The V gene lost 3 bases and the J gene lost 1 base, with 9 bases spanning the gap. The sample taken for sequencing was blood. This sequence originates from a man in his thirties or forties in good health. The V gene is TRBV19, the J gene TRBJ1-1, with D unclear. CDR3 DNA sequence: TGTGCCAGTAGTATTGGGTATGGGAACACTGAAGCTTTCTTT. Encoded protein: CASSIGYGNTEAFF. The full variable domain, with the rest looked up from reference TRBV19 and TRBJ1-1, is DGGITQSPKYLFRKEGQNVTLSCEQNLNHDAMYWYRQDPGQGLRLIYYSQIVNDFQKGDIAEGYSVSREKKESFPLTVTSAQKNPTAFYLCASSIGYGNTEAFFGQGTRLTVV.